The source of this TCR beta chain is a study of T-cell memory formation after mild COVID-19. Study conclusions and caveats: In second-wave clones peaking day 37, SARS-CoV-2 specificity remained unconfirmed. Among contracting clones, CD4+ were mainly CM/EM and CD8+ enriched in EMRA.

About this clonotype itself: Its antigen is undetermined. The junction does not match germline at one end; this may be a read error.

CDR1 is SGHKS and CDR2 is YYEKEE in the germline V gene (reference sequence). This CDR3 region has 14 residues. One entry per CDR3 protein results from TCRdb running MiXCR on the 5' RACE reads. Here the sample spans a few hundred thousand distinct CDR3 sequences, roughly 18% being singletons. The receptor comes from a man aged 18 to 30 who had mild COVID-19 (a few samples of this study predate the infection). Cell type and time point are not known. Sequences were obtained from PBMCs or a T cell subset sorted from them (not recorded which). This rearrangement joins TRBV5-5 to TRBJ2-1; D may be TRBD2 (6 bases). CDR3 sequence: CACSSGDSTILQFF. CDR3 bases: TGTGCCTGCAGTTCTGGGGACTCGACGATTTTGCAGTTCTTC.